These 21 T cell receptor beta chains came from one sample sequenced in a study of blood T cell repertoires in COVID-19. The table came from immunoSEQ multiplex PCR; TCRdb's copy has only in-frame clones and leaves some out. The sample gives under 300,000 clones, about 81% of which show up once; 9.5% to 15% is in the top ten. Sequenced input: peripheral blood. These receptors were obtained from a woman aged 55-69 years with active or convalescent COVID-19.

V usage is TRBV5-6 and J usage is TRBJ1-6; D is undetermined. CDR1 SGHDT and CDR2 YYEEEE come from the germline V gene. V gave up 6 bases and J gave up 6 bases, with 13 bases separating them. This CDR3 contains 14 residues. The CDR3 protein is CASNVRGTNSPLHF. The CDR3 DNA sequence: TGTGCCAGCAACGTAAGAGGTACTAATTCACCCCTCCACTTT.

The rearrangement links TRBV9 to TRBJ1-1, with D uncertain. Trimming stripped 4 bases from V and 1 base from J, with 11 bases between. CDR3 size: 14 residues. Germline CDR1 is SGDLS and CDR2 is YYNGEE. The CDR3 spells CASSPWRQNTEAFF. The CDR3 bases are TGTGCCAGCAGCCCCTGGAGGCAGAACACTGAAGCTTTCTTT.

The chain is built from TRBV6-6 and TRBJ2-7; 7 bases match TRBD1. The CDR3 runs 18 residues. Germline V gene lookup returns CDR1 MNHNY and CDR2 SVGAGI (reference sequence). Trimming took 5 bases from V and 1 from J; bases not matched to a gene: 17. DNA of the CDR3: TGTGCCAGCAGTCGGCCCCGAACCGGGACAGAAAAATCCTACGAGCAGTACTTC. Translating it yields CASSRPRTGTEKSYEQYF.

In nucleotides, the CDR3 is TGTGCCAGCAGCGGGAGGAGCTCGGGGGAGACCCAGTACTTC. Translation gives CASSGRSSGETQYF. The rearrangement uses TRBV9 and TRBJ2-5; tentative D call: TRBD2 (5 bases). The CDR3 runs 14 residues. Germline V gene data show CDR1 as SGDLS and CDR2 as YYNGEE. V was cut by 3 bases and J by 5 bases, with 14 bases left in between.

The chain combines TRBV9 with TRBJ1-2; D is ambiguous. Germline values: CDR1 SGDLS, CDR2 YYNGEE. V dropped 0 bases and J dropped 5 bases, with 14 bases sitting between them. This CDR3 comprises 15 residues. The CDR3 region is CASSVEGRGSYGYTF. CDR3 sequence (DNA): TGTGCCAGCAGCGTAGAAGGACGGGGAAGTTATGGCTACACCTTC. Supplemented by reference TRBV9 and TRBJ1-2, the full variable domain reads DSGVTQTPKHLITATGQRVTLRCSPRSGDLSVYWYQQSLDQGLQFLIQYYNGEERAKGNILERFSAQQFPDLHSELNLSSLELGDSALYFCASSVEGRGSYGYTFGSGTRLTVV.

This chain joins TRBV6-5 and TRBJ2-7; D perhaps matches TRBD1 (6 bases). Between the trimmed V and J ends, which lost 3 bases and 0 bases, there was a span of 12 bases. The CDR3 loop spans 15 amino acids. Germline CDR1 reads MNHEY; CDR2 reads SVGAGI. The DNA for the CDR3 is TGTGCCAGCAGTTATGACCGGGACACCTCCTACGAGCAGTACTTC. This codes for CASSYDRDTSYEQYF.

In DNA, the CDR3 is TGTGCCAGCAGCAAAGGACCTAGCGGGGGGCACTCTGGGGCCAACGTCCTGACTTTC. Its translation is CASSKGPSGGHSGANVLTF. The gene calls are TRBV9 and TRBJ2-6, with TRBD2 identical over 11 bases. The V gene's germline CDR1 is SGDLS and CDR2 YYNGEE. The CDR3 spans 19 residues. Trimming at V came to 4 bases and at J to 0 bases, leaving 9 bases not matched to a gene.

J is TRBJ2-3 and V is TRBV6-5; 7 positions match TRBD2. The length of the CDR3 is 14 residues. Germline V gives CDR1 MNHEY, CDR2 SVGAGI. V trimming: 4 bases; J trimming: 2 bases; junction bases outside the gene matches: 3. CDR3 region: CASSWRGNTDTQYF. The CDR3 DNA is TGTGCCAGCAGTTGGCGGGGGAACACAGATACGCAGTATTTT.

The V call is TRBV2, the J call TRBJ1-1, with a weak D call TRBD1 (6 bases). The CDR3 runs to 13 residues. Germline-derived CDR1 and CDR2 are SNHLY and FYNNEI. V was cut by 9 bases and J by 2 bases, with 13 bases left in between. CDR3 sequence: CARRGGANTEAFF. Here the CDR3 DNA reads TGTGCCAGGAGGGGGGGCGCAAACACTGAAGCTTTCTTT.

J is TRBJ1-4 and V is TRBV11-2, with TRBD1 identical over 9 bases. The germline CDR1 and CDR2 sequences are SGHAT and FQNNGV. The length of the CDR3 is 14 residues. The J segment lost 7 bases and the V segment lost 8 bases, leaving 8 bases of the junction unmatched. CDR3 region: CASLKGTGTEKLFF. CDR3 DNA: TGTGCCAGCCTAAAGGGGACAGGGACTGAAAAACTGTTTTTT. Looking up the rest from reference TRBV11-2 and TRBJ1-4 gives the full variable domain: EAGVAQSPRYKIIEKRQSVAFWCNPISGHATLYWYQQILGQGPKLLIQFQNNGVVDDSQLPKDRFSAERLKGVDSTLKIQPAKLEDSAVYLCASLKGTGTEKLFFGSGTQLSVL.

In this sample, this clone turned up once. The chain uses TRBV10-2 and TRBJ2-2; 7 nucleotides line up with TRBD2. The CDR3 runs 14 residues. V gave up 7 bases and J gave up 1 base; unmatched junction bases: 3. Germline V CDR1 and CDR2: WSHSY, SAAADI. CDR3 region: CASKRGGNTGELFF. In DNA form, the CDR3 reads TGCGCCAGCAAGCGGGGAGGGAACACCGGGGAGCTGTTTTTT.

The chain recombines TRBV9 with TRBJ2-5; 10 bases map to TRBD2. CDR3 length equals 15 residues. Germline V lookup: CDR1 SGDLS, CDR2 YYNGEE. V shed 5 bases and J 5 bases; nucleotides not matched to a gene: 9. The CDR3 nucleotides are TGTGCCAGCAGTAGAATAGCGGGGGGAAGGGAGACCCAGTACTTC. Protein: CASSRIAGGRETQYF. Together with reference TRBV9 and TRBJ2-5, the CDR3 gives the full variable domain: DSGVTQTPKHLITATGQRVTLRCSPRSGDLSVYWYQQSLDQGLQFLIQYYNGEERAKGNILERFSAQQFPDLHSELNLSSLELGDSALYFCASSRIAGGRETQYFGPGTRLLVL.

CDR3 DNA: TGTGCCAGCAGCTTAGGATCGGCTGGGACAGGGGCGGGTGGCTACACCTTC. It specifies CASSLGSAGTGAGGYTF. V and J are TRBV7-8 and TRBJ1-2; 10 bases line up with TRBD1. V lost 1 base, J lost 7 bases, and 12 bases stayed unmatched. The germline gives CDR1 SGHVS, CDR2 FQNEAQ. The CDR3 totals 17 residues.

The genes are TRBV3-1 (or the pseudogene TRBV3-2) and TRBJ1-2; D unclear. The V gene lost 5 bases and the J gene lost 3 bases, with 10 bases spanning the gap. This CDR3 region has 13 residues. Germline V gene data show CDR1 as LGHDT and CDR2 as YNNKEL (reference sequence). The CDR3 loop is CASSSEGDYGYTF. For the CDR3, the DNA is TGTGCCAGCAGCAGCGAGGGTGACTATGGCTACACCTTC.

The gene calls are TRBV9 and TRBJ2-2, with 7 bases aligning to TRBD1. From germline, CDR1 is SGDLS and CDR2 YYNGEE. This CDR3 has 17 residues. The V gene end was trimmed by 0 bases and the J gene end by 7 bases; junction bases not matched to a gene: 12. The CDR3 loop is CASSVGDSAPRGGELFF. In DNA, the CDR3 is TGTGCCAGCAGCGTAGGGGACAGTGCACCTCGTGGCGGGGAGCTGTTTTTT.

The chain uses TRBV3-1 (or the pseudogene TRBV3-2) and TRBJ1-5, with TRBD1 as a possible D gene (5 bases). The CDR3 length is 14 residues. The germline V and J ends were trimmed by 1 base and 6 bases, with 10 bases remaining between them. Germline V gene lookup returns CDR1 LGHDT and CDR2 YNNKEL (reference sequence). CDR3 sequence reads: CASSQGWGGQPQHF. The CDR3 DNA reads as TGTGCCAGCAGCCAAGGGTGGGGGGGTCAGCCCCAGCATTTT.

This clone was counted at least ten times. The CDR3: CASSSWDREGETQYF. As DNA, the CDR3 is TGTGCCAGCAGCTCTTGGGACAGGGAGGGGGAGACCCAGTACTTC. The chain is built from TRBV7-9 and TRBJ2-5; 9 bases map to TRBD1. Losses at the gene ends were 4 bases for V and 5 bases for J; bases not matched to a gene: 8. The germline V gene has CDR1 SEHNR and CDR2 FQNEAQ (reference sequence). There are 15 residues in the CDR3.

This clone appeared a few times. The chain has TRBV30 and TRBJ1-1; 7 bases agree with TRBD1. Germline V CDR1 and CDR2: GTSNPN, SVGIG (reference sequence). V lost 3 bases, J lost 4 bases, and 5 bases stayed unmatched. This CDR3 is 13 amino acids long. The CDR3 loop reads CAWRGWDSTEAFF. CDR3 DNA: TGTGCCTGGAGGGGGTGGGACAGCACTGAAGCTTTCTTT.

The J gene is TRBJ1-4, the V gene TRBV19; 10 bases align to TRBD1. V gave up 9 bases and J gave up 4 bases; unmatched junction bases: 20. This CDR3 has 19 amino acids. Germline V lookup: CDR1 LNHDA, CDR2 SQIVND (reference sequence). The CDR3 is CASLGGGTGARGNNEKLFF. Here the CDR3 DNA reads TGTGCCAGCCTCGGAGGAGGGACAGGGGCTCGAGGGAATAATGAAAAACTGTTTTTT.

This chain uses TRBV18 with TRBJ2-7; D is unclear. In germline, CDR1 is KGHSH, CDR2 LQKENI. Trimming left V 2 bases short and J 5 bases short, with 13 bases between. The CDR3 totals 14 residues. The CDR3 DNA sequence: TGTGCCAGCTCACCAAGTTTAAGCGCGGACGAGCAGTACTTC. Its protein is CASSPSLSADEQYF.

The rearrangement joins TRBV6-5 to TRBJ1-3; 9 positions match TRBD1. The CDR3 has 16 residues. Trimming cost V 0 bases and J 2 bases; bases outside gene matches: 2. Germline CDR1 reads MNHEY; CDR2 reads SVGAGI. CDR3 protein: CASSYSNRGPGNTIYF. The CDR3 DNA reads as TGTGCCAGCAGTTACTCGAACAGGGGGCCTGGAAACACCATATATTTT.